This T cell receptor (beta chain) originates from a study of monozygotic twins with inflammatory bowel disease. The CDR3 extends over 14 amino acids. CDR1 and CDR2 (germline): MNHEY, SVGAGI. TCRdb reprocessed the 5' RACE reads and reports one entry per CDR3 protein, with no DNA. This repertoire comprises about 160,000 distinct CDR3 sequences; its ten largest clones make up 2.4%. The TCR originated in a human donor with ulcerative colitis or Crohn's disease, or a healthy co-twin of an affected twin (not recorded which). V gene TRBV6-5 combines with J gene TRBJ2-7; absent DNA, TCRdb's TRBD1 call cannot be checked. The specimen was blood. This chain's CDR3 is CASSSPGVFYEQYF.